Following are 24 T cell receptor beta chains from one sample sequenced in a study. TRBV12-4/TRBJ1-2 clonotypes were amplified with adaptor-ligated barcode primers. MiXCR, run by TCRdb on the multiplex PCR reads, gives a single entry per CDR3 protein. The table has over 850 distinct CDR3 sequences, under 7% seen once. Material: memory CD4+ T cells sorted from blood. Sample subset: memory CD4+ T cells, CD4+CD45RO+CD25-. The origin of the receptors is a female donor with breast cancer.

In its sample, this clonotype is medium-sized (0.01 to 0.1%). The chain combines TRBV12-3 or TRBV12-4 with TRBJ1-2; 9 nucleotides match TRBD1. V trimming: 4 bases; J trimming: 7 bases; junction bases outside the gene matches: 4. This CDR3 has 13 amino acids. The CDR3 nucleotides are TGTGCCAGCAGTTCTGGACAGGGGTTTGGCTACACCTTC. It specifies CASSSGQGFGYTF.

By proportion, this clonotype is medium-sized. The genes are TRBV12-3 or TRBV12-4 and TRBJ1-2; 7 bases agree with TRBD1. V shed 6 bases and J 4 bases; nucleotides not matched to a gene: 11. CDR3 length: 15 residues. The CDR3 DNA follows: TGTGCCAGCAGGGGACTGACAGGGCGACTCTATGGCTACACCTTC. Its translation is CASRGLTGRLYGYTF.

Relative to its sample, this clonotype is medium-sized. The chain is built from TRBV12-3 or TRBV12-4 and TRBJ1-2; no clear D. The CDR3 runs to 15 residues. V was shortened by 0 bases and J by 1 base, with 9 bases between the two germline ends. This CDR3 is CASSLAQAFNYGYTF. The CDR3 bases are TGTGCCAGCAGTTTAGCCCAGGCCTTTAACTATGGCTACACCTTC.

This clonotype is categorized as large. V usage is TRBV12-3 or TRBV12-4 and J usage is TRBJ1-2, with TRBD1 matching 8 bases. Losses at the gene ends were 2 bases for V and 7 bases for J; bases not matched to a gene: 9. The CDR3 has 15 residues. The CDR3 bases are TGTGCCAGCAGTTTATCCCCGACAGGGGTACCTGGCTACACCTTC. Translating gives CASSLSPTGVPGYTF.

By sample share, this clonotype is large. The CDR3 DNA reads as TGTGCCAGCAGGACCGCCGGGACAGGGGAGTTGCACACCTTC. Its protein product is CASRTAGTGELHTF. V is TRBV12-3 or TRBV12-4 and J is TRBJ1-2, with 10 bases that match TRBD1. The CDR3 totals 14 residues. The V segment lost 6 bases and the J segment 12 bases; nucleotides outside the gene matches: 13.

This clonotype is labeled as medium-sized (0.01 to 0.1%). This rearrangement joins TRBV12-3 or TRBV12-4 to TRBJ1-2; 7 bases fit TRBD1. CDR3 size: 11 residues. V gave up 5 bases and J gave up 8 bases; unmatched junction bases: 2. CDR3 residues: CASSTGVGYTF. CDR3 nucleotides: TGTGCCAGCAGTACAGGGGTGGGCTACACCTTC.

By frequency in the sample, this clonotype is medium-sized. The chain couples TRBV12-3 or TRBV12-4 to TRBJ1-2, with D maybe TRBD1 (6 bases). Trimming stripped 6 bases from V and 2 bases from J, with 10 bases between. The CDR3 totals 13 residues. The DNA for the CDR3 is TGTGCCAGCAGCCACAGGGACAACTATGGCTACACCTTC. This sequence encodes CASSHRDNYGYTF.

This clonotype is medium-sized by share. The gene calls are TRBV12-3 or TRBV12-4 and TRBJ1-2; TRBD1 matches at 10 bases. The CDR3 is 15 residues long. With V trimmed by 3 bases and J by 4 bases, 5 bases remained unmatched. CDR3 sequence reads: CASSLGQGSIYGYTF. The CDR3 nucleotides read TGTGCCAGCAGTTTGGGACAGGGGAGTATCTATGGCTACACCTTC.

This clonotype is termed medium-sized. V is TRBV12-3 or TRBV12-4 and J is TRBJ1-2, with TRBD1 matching 7 bases. The CDR3 extends over 13 amino acids. The J segment lost 3 bases and the V segment lost 5 bases, leaving 3 bases of the junction unmatched. The CDR3 nucleotides read TGTGCCAGCAGTGGCGGGACAGACTATGGCTACACCTTC. It is translated as CASSGGTDYGYTF.

In this sample, this clonotype is large. The chain couples TRBV12-3 or TRBV12-4 to TRBJ1-2; TRBD1 might be the D (6 bases). V was shortened by 6 bases and J by 4 bases, with 12 bases between the two germline ends. The CDR3 sequence is 13 residues long. The CDR3 bases are TGTGCCAGCAGCACGCAGGGGATCTATGGCTACACCTTC. Its translation is CASSTQGIYGYTF.

By frequency in the sample, this clonotype is large (0.1 to 1%). The chain has TRBV12-3 or TRBV12-4 and TRBJ1-2; D is unresolved. V was cut by 1 base and J by 5 bases, with 2 bases left in between. The CDR3 loop spans 11 amino acids. The CDR3: CASSLGYGYTF. The DNA for the CDR3 is TGTGCCAGCAGTTTAGGGTATGGCTACACCTTC.

Within the sample, this clonotype is large. The chain joins TRBV12-3 or TRBV12-4 to TRBJ1-2; possibly TRBD1 for D (6 bases). Deletions cut 9 bases from V and 5 bases from J, with 16 bases between. The CDR3 is 13 amino acids. The CDR3 reads CASTTDRTYGYTF. The CDR3 DNA reads as TGTGCCAGTACTACGGACAGAACTTATGGCTACACCTTC.

Judged by abundance, this clonotype is large. V and J are TRBV12-3 or TRBV12-4 and TRBJ1-2; possibly TRBD1 for D (6 bases). The ends were cut back, 5 bases at V and 4 bases at J, with 11 bases in the middle. The CDR3 consists of 13 residues. CDR3 in DNA: TGTGCCAGCAGTAGCTCGACAGGCTATGGCTACACCTTC. It codes for CASSSSTGYGYTF.

The V call is TRBV12-3 or TRBV12-4, the J call TRBJ1-2; the match to TRBD1 covers 7 bases. This CDR3 region has 12 residues. J was trimmed by 4 bases and V by 5 bases; bases with no gene match: 1. For the CDR3, the DNA is TGTGCCAGCAGTGGGGACAGCTATGGCTACACCTTC. This sequence encodes CASSGDSYGYTF.

Relative to its sample, this clonotype is large (0.1 to 1%). The chain employs TRBV12-3 or TRBV12-4 and TRBJ1-2; 7 bases match TRBD1. The V gene end was trimmed by 8 bases and the J gene end by 1 base; junction bases not matched to a gene: 7. The CDR3 contains 14 residues. CDR3 sequence: CASGLNRGNYGYTF. The CDR3 region has the DNA TGTGCCAGCGGATTGAACAGGGGTAACTATGGCTACACCTTC.

By proportion, this clonotype is large. The chain employs TRBV12-3 or TRBV12-4 and TRBJ1-2, with unresolved D. This CDR3 spans 13 amino acids. V shed 1 base and J shed 7 bases, with 10 bases lying between them. CDR3: CASSLGTSFGYTF. DNA for the CDR3: TGTGCCAGCAGTTTAGGGACGTCGTTTGGCTACACCTTC.

This clonotype was seen at least ten times. A much larger clone is a single base away; this may be a read error. The chain's CDR3 is CASSLVGSYGYTF. Here the CDR3 DNA reads TGTGCCAGCAGTTTGGTAGGGAGCTATGGCTACACCTTC. The chain links TRBV12-3 or TRBV12-4 to TRBJ1-2; D is uncertain. This CDR3 contains 13 residues. Trimming removed 3 bases at V and 4 bases at J, with 9 bases between.

This clonotype is labeled medium-sized (0.01 to 0.1%). The chain is built from TRBV12-3 or TRBV12-4 and TRBJ1-2; TRBD1 aligns across 9 bases. The CDR3 has 14 amino acids. Trimming at V came to 3 bases and at J to 6 bases, leaving 5 bases not matched to a gene. The CDR3 loop reads CASSLGQGGHGYTF. CDR3 bases: TGTGCCAGCAGTTTGGGACAGGGAGGACATGGCTACACCTTC.

In its sample, this clonotype ranks as large (0.1 to 1%). The gene calls are TRBV12-3 or TRBV12-4 and TRBJ1-2; D remains ambiguous. V was clipped by 4 bases and J by 5 bases, with 8 bases between them. This CDR3 spans 12 amino acids. The CDR3 DNA reads TGTGCCAGCAGTTACATATCTTATGGCTACACCTTC. It translates to CASSYISYGYTF.

Judged by abundance, this clonotype is medium-sized (0.01 to 0.1%). The chain couples TRBV12-3 or TRBV12-4 to TRBJ1-2; unclear D gene. There are 15 residues in the CDR3. The germline V and J ends were trimmed by 3 bases and 4 bases, with 15 bases remaining between them. The CDR3 DNA follows: TGTGCCAGCAGTTTCGGGGTTAGCTTATCCTATGGCTACACCTTC. Translated: CASSFGVSLSYGYTF.

Judged by abundance, this clonotype is large. This chain links TRBV12-3 or TRBV12-4 with TRBJ1-2; 8 bases are a match to TRBD1. The trim removed 6 bases at V and 4 bases at J, leaving 4 bases unmatched. The CDR3 consists of 13 residues. The CDR3 reads CASSQGQVYGYTF. The CDR3 DNA follows: TGTGCCAGCAGCCAGGGACAGGTCTATGGCTACACCTTC.

By frequency in the sample, this clonotype is large (0.1 to 1%). The chain recombines TRBV12-3 or TRBV12-4 with TRBJ1-2, with TRBD1 identical over 8 bases. With V trimmed by 4 bases and J by 4 bases, 2 bases remained unmatched. The CDR3 length is 13 residues. As DNA, the CDR3 is TGTGCCAGCAGTTCCGGACAGGGCTATGGCTACACCTTC. It codes for CASSSGQGYGYTF.

In its sample, this clonotype is medium-sized. The chain is built from TRBV12-3 or TRBV12-4 and TRBJ1-2; no definite D call. The CDR3 consists of 14 residues. The germline V and J ends were trimmed by 5 bases and 4 bases, with 14 bases remaining between them. The CDR3: CASSPGGGPYGYTF. For the CDR3, the DNA is TGTGCCAGCAGTCCGGGCGGCGGCCCCTATGGCTACACCTTC.

By share, this clonotype counts as medium-sized. V is TRBV12-3 or TRBV12-4 and J is TRBJ1-2, with D possibly TRBD1 on 5 matching bases. Trimming shortened V by 6 bases and J by 8 bases, and 19 bases separated the two germline ends. The CDR3 covers 14 residues. CDR3 protein: CASRPDSGVSGYTF. DNA for the CDR3: TGTGCCAGCAGACCCGACAGCGGAGTGTCGGGCTACACCTTC.